Following are 22 T cell receptor beta chains from one sample sequenced in a study of blood T cell repertoires in COVID-19. Clones were read by immunoSEQ multiplex PCR, and TCRdb kept only the in-frame ones, dropping some. The repertoire holds some 180,000 clones, roughly 77% seen once, with about 6.5% in the top ten. The source material was peripheral blood. The receptors here all came from a woman in her thirties or forties with COVID-19, enrolled during active disease.

The rearrangement joins TRBV30 to TRBJ1-1; D is unresolved. CDR3 size: 13 residues. The germline CDR1 and CDR2 sequences are GTSNPN and SVGIG (reference sequence). Trimming took off 5 bases at V and 10 bases at J, with 20 bases between the two ends. The CDR3 sequence is CAWDYRERDSAFF. The DNA for the CDR3 is TGTGCCTGGGACTATAGGGAGAGGGATTCAGCTTTCTTT.

A few counts support this clone. V gene TRBV5-1 combines with J gene TRBJ1-6, with a possible D match to TRBD1 (5 bases). Trimming cost V 2 bases and J 7 bases, with 13 bases left between them. The CDR3 sequence is 15 residues long. Germline lookup yields CDR1 SGHRS and CDR2 YFSETQ. CDR3 sequence (DNA): TGCGCCAGCAGCTTTGATAAAGGGGTAAATTCACCCCTCCACTTT. Protein product: CASSFDKGVNSPLHF.

This clone was seen a few times. DNA of the CDR3: TGTGCCAGCTCACCTTGGCCCAGCGGCGGGTCCTCCTACAATGAGCAGTTCTTC. Encoded protein: CASSPWPSGGSSYNEQFF. V is TRBV18 and J is TRBJ2-1; a possible D gene is TRBD2 (5 bases). Between the trimmed V and J ends, which lost 3 bases and 0 bases, there was a span of 18 bases. The CDR3 runs 18 residues. From germline, CDR1 is KGHSH and CDR2 LQKENI.

The chain is built from TRBV7-2 and TRBJ2-3; 7 bases match TRBD2. V gave up 5 bases and J gave up 4 bases; unmatched junction bases: 12. The CDR3 contains 16 residues. The germline V gene has CDR1 SGHTA and CDR2 FQGNSA. CDR3 DNA: TGTGCCAGCAGCCGGGGGGTCACAACGGGAGCAGATACGCAGTATTTT. Encoded protein: CASSRGVTTGADTQYF. Together with reference TRBV7-2 and TRBJ2-3, the CDR3 gives the full variable domain: GAGVSQSPSNKVTEKGKDVELRCDPISGHTALYWYRQSLGQGLEFLIYFQGNSAPDKSGLPSDRFSAERTGGSVSTLTIQRTQQEDSAVYLCASSRGVTTGADTQYFGPGTRLTVL.

This sequence joins TRBV27 and TRBJ2-7; 10 positions agree with TRBD1. The CDR3 runs to 15 residues. Trimming took 5 bases from V and 2 from J; bases not matched to a gene: 6. Per the germline V gene, CDR1 is MNHEY and CDR2 is SMNVEV (reference sequence). CDR3 amino acids: CASSMGQGPTYEQYF. DNA of the CDR3: TGTGCCAGCAGTATGGGACAGGGGCCCACCTACGAGCAGTACTTC.

This chain uses TRBV4-2 with TRBJ2-5; 13 bases fit TRBD2. The CDR3 totals 15 residues. The ends lost 0 bases at V and 6 bases at J; junction bases unmatched: 1. Per germline, CDR1 LGHNA and CDR2 YNFKEQ. CDR3 protein: CASSQETSGGKTQYF. The DNA for the CDR3 is TGTGCCAGCAGCCAAGAGACTAGCGGGGGGAAGACCCAGTACTTC.

This chain links TRBV15 with TRBJ1-1; D remains ambiguous. This CDR3 has 13 residues. From germline, CDR1 is LNHNV and CDR2 YYDKDF (reference sequence). Trimming took off 2 bases at V and 2 bases at J, with 6 bases between the two ends. The chain's CDR3 is CATSRSDNTEAFF. CDR3 DNA: TGTGCCACCAGCAGATCAGATAACACTGAAGCTTTCTTT.

This rearrangement joins TRBV30 to TRBJ2-7; 7 nucleotides align to TRBD1. The CDR3 covers 13 residues. Germline CDR1 GTSNPN, CDR2 SVGIG (reference sequence). Losses at the gene ends were 2 bases for V and 3 bases for J; bases not matched to a gene: 4. The CDR3: CAWSFSGGYEQYF. The CDR3 DNA reads TGTGCCTGGAGTTTCTCAGGGGGCTACGAGCAGTACTTC.

This clone appeared a few times. V and J are TRBV19 and TRBJ2-1; a possible D gene is TRBD1 (6 bases). The CDR3 covers 11 residues. Per the germline V gene, CDR1 is LNHDA and CDR2 is SQIVND (reference sequence). Trimming took off 8 bases at V and 10 bases at J, with 12 bases between the two ends. The CDR3 region has the DNA TGTGCCAGTCAAAGGGGGATCGAGCAGTTCTTC. Translation: CASQRGIEQFF. Full variable domain (remainder filled in from reference TRBV19 and TRBJ2-1): DGGITQSPKYLFRKEGQNVTLSCEQNLNHDAMYWYRQDPGQGLRLIYYSQIVNDFQKGDIAEGYSVSREKKESFPLTVTSAQKNPTAFYLCASQRGIEQFFGPGTRLTVL.

This clone turned up a few times. The chain employs TRBV18 and TRBJ1-5; no clear D. V was shortened by 3 bases and J by 4 bases, with 7 bases between the two germline ends. Germline lookup yields CDR1 KGHSH and CDR2 LQKENI. There are 13 residues in the CDR3. The CDR3 here is CASSPAVNQPQHF. CDR3 bases: TGTGCCAGCTCACCGGCGGTAAATCAGCCCCAGCATTTT.

The rearrangement uses TRBV9 and TRBJ1-2; 10 bases align to TRBD1. V gave up 4 bases and J gave up 6 bases; unmatched junction bases: 9. The V gene's germline CDR1 is SGDLS and CDR2 YYNGEE. This CDR3 is 15 amino acids long. The CDR3 loop is CASSPHLGQGDGYTF. The CDR3 coding sequence is TGTGCCAGCAGCCCCCACCTCGGACAGGGGGATGGCTACACCTTC.

CDR3 sequence reads: CASSYDGGRAPNEQFF. As DNA, the CDR3 is TGTGCCAGCAGTTACGACGGCGGGAGGGCCCCCAATGAGCAGTTCTTC. V and J are TRBV6-2 or TRBV6-3 and TRBJ2-1, with 9 bases aligning to TRBD2. V was pared by 2 bases and J by 6 bases, with 8 bases of the junction left unmatched. Germline V lookup: CDR1 MNHEY, CDR2 SVGEGT. The CDR3 contains 16 residues.

The CDR3 is CASSQVSERGGRETQYF. The CDR3 DNA follows: TGCGCCAGCAGCCAAGTTAGCGAGCGGGGGGGCCGGGAGACCCAGTACTTC. The chain uses TRBV4-1 and TRBJ2-5; 10 bases are a match to TRBD2. The CDR3 is 17 amino acids. The V gene end was trimmed by 1 base and the J gene end by 5 bases; junction bases not matched to a gene: 10. The germline CDR1 and CDR2 sequences are MGHRA and YSYEKL.

V and J are TRBV3-1 (or the pseudogene TRBV3-2) and TRBJ2-7, with 7 bases that match TRBD2. The junction had 7 bases not matched to a gene; V was cut back by 6 bases and J by 2 bases. CDR3 size: 14 residues. Germline V CDR1 and CDR2: LGHDT, YNNKEL (reference sequence). The CDR3 DNA reads TGTGCCAGCAGTCCTCCTAGCGGACCCTACGAGCAGTACTTC. Translated, it gives CASSPPSGPYEQYF.

The CDR3 bases are TGCGCCAGCAGCCAAGAAAGGGGGGGACAGGGTGGGTATGAAAAACTGTTTTTT. It codes for CASSQERGGQGGYEKLFF. The rearrangement joins TRBV4-3 to TRBJ1-4, with 9 nucleotides matching TRBD1. There are 18 residues in the CDR3. With 0 bases clipped from V and 6 bases from J, the junction kept 11 bases outside the gene matches. CDR1 is LGHNA, CDR2 YSLEER, per germline.

V usage is TRBV19 and J usage is TRBJ2-7, with TRBD1 matching 7 bases. With V trimmed by 10 bases and J by 4 bases, 10 bases remained unmatched. The CDR3 extends over 13 amino acids. Germline values: CDR1 LNHDA, CDR2 SQIVND (reference sequence). DNA for the CDR3: TGTGCCACCTCAGACAGGGTCGGATACGAGCAGTACTTC. This gives the protein CATSDRVGYEQYF.

The rearrangement links TRBV23-1 to TRBJ1-2; 7 nucleotides line up with TRBD1. TRBV23-1 qualifies as an ORF whose function is uncertain. V was pared by 11 bases and J by 2 bases, with 17 bases of the junction left unmatched. The CDR3 contains 16 residues. The CDR3 loop is CASRQGRNSANYGYTF. CDR3 coding DNA: TGCGCCTCCAGACAGGGACGTAATTCTGCGAACTATGGCTACACCTTC.

This chain links TRBV5-4 with TRBJ2-2; D is perhaps TRBD2 (5 bases). V lost 1 base, J lost 1 base, and 5 bases lay in between. Germline V CDR1 and CDR2: SGHNT, YYREEE (reference sequence). The CDR3 is 14 amino acids. CDR3 DNA sequence: TGTGCCAGCAGCTTGAGCGGGAACACCGGGGAGCTGTTTTTT. Amino acid sequence: CASSLSGNTGELFF.

The chain recombines TRBV19 with TRBJ2-7; 15 bases map to TRBD2. Per the germline V gene, CDR1 is LNHDA and CDR2 is SQIVND (reference sequence). V lost 3 bases, J lost 6 bases, and 6 bases stayed unmatched. The CDR3 runs to 16 residues. Here the CDR3 DNA reads TGTGCCAGTAGTATCGGACTAGCGGGAGGGACAAGCGAGCAGTACTTC. Its translation: CASSIGLAGGTSEQYF.

This sequence joins TRBV6-4 and TRBJ2-6; perhaps TRBD2 as D (6 bases). Germline CDR1 reads MRHNA; CDR2 reads SNTAGT. The germline V and J ends were trimmed by 6 bases and 0 bases, with 15 bases remaining between them. CDR3 length equals 17 residues. Here the CDR3 reads CASRDGDSLSGANVLTF. The CDR3 DNA is TGTGCCAGCAGGGACGGGGACTCTCTCTCTGGGGCCAACGTCCTGACTTTC.

V gene TRBV11-2 combines with J gene TRBJ2-4, with D perhaps TRBD2 (5 bases). Germline V CDR1 and CDR2: SGHAT, FQNNGV. The germline V and J ends were trimmed by 0 bases and 0 bases, with 12 bases remaining between them. The CDR3 contains 17 residues. CDR3 in amino acids: CASSLDRLLLAKNIQYF. The CDR3 coding sequence is TGTGCCAGCAGCTTAGACAGACTACTCCTAGCCAAAAACATTCAGTACTTC.

The chain recombines TRBV4-1 with TRBJ1-2; D unresolved. The CDR3 is 16 residues long. V was shortened by 0 bases and J by 0 bases, with 11 bases between the two germline ends. Germline CDR1 MGHRA, CDR2 YSYEKL. CDR3 nucleotide sequence: TGCGCCAGCAGCCAAGACGCAGGATATGCTAACTATGGCTACACCTTC. It is translated as CASSQDAGYANYGYTF.